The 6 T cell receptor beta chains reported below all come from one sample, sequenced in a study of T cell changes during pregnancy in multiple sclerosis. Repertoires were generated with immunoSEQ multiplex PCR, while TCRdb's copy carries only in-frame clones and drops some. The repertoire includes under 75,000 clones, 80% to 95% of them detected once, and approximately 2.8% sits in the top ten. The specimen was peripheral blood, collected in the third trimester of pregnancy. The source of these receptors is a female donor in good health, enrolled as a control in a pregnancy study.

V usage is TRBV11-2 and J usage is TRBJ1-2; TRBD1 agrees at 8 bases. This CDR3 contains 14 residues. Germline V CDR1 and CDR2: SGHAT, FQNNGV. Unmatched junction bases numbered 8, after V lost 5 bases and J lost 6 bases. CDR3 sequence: CASSPRGTGDGYTF. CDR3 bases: TGTGCCAGCAGCCCTAGGGGGACAGGAGATGGCTACACCTTC. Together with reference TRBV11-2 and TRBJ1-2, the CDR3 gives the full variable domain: EAGVAQSPRYKIIEKRQSVAFWCNPISGHATLYWYQQILGQGPKLLIQFQNNGVVDDSQLPKDRFSAERLKGVDSTLKIQPAKLEDSAVYLCASSPRGTGDGYTFGSGTRLTVV.

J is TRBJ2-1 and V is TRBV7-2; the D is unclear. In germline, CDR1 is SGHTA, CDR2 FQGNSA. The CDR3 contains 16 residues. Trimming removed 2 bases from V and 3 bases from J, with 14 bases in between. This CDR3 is CASSLFPFSLYNEQFF. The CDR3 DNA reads TGTGCCAGCAGCTTATTTCCCTTTAGCCTCTACAATGAGCAGTTCTTC.

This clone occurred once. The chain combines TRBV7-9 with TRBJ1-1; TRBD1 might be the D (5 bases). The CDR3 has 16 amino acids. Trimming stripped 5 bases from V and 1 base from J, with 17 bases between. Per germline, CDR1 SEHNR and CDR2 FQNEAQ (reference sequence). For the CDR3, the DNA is TGTGCCAGCAGCCTCGTAGCAGGGCAGACGAACACTGAAGCTTTCTTT. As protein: CASSLVAGQTNTEAFF.

The CDR3 bases are TGTGCCAGCAGTGACGAGGAGGGCAACGAGCAGTACTTC. This codes for CASSDEEGNEQYF. V gene TRBV6-4 combines with J gene TRBJ2-7; D is perhaps TRBD2 (6 bases). CDR1 MRHNA and CDR2 SNTAGT come from the germline V gene. CDR3 length equals 13 residues. With 2 bases removed from V and 5 bases from J, the gap between germline ends came to 10 bases.

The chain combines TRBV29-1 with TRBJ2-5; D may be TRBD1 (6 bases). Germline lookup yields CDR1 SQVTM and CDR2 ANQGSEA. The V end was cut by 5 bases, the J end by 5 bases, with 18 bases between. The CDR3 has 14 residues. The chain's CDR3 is CSVRGGRIGETQYF. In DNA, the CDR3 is TGCAGCGTTAGAGGGGGAAGAATTGGGGAGACCCAGTACTTC.

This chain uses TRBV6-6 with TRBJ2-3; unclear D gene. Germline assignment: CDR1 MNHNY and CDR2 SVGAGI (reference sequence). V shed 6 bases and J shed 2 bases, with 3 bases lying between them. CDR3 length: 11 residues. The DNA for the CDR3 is TGTGCCAGCAGCAACACAGATACGCAGTATTTT. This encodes CASSNTDTQYF.